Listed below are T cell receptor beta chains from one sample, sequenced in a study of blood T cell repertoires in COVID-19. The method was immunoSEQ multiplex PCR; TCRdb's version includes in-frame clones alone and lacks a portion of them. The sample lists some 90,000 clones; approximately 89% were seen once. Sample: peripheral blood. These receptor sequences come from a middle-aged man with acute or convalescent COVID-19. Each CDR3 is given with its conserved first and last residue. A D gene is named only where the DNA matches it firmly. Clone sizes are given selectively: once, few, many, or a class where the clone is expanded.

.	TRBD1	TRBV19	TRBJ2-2	CASSTQGDTGELFF	TGTGCCAGTAGTACACAGGGGGACACCGGGGAGCTGTTTTTT
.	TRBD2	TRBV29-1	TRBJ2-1	CSVGIGAGGKQFF	TGCAGCGTTGGAATTGGTGCGGGAGGGAAGCAGTTCTTC
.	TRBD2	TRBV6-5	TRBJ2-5	CASSSTRGSGGTQYF	TGTGCCAGCAGTTCTACGAGGGGATCGGGAGGGACCCAGTACTTC
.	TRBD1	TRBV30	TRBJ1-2	CAGTSQGAIYGYTF	TGTGCCGGCACATCACAGGGGGCTATCTATGGCTACACCTTC
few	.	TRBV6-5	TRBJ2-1	CASSSNRALYNEQFF	TGTGCCAGCAGTTCTAACAGGGCGTTATACAATGAGCAGTTCTTC
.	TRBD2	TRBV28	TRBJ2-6	CASSFNSGGSGANVLTF	TGTGCCAGCAGTTTCAATAGCGGGGGCTCTGGGGCCAACGTCCTGACTTTC
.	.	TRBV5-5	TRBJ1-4	CASSPQGRDEKLFF	TGTGCCAGCAGCCCACAGGGAAGGGATGAAAAACTGTTTTTT
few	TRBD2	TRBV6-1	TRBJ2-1	CASSVGLAGGLSYNEQFF	TGTGCCAGCAGTGTGGGACTAGCGGGGGGCCTATCCTACAATGAGCAGTTCTTC
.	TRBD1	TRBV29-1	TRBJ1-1	CSAWTGGTEAFF	TGCAGCGCATGGACAGGGGGGACTGAAGCTTTCTTT
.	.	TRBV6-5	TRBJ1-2	CASISRGLGGYTF	TGTGCCAGCATAAGTCGAGGGCTTGGTGGCTACACCTTC
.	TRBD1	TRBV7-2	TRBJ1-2	CASGQGRDFGYTF	TGTGCCAGCGGACAGGGGAGAGATTTTGGCTACACCTTC
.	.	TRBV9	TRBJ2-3	CASKPAPSTDTQYF	TGTGCCAGCAAGCCAGCGCCTAGCACAGATACGCAGTATTTT
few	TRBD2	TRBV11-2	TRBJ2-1	CASSFSGGASNEQFF	TGTGCCAGCAGCTTTAGCGGGGGGGCGAGCAATGAGCAGTTCTTC
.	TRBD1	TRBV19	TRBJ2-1	CASSISGQEFF	TGTGCCAGTAGTATATCGGGACAGGAGTTCTTC
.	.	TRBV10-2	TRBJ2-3	CASSDADSSTYF	TGCGCCAGCAGTGATGCGGACTCTTCAACGTATTTT
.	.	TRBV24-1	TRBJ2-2	CATSGPPNTGELFF	TGTGCCACCAGTGGTCCTCCGAACACCGGGGAGCTGTTTTTT
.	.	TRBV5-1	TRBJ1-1	CASSLGVRGLNTEAFF	TGCGCCAGCAGCTTGGGGGTCAGGGGACTGAACACTGAAGCTTTCTTT
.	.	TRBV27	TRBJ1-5	CASSQRGHNQPQHF	TGTGCCAGCAGTCAGAGGGGACACAATCAGCCCCAGCATTTT
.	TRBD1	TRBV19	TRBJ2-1	CASSIGGGGYNEQFF	TGTGCCAGTAGTATAGGAGGGGGCGGCTACAATGAGCAGTTCTTC
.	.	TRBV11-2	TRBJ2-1	CASSLAGVNEQFF	TGTGCCAGCAGCTTAGCGGGAGTCAATGAGCAGTTCTTC
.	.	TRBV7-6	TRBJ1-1	CASSLQGMGMNTEAFF	TGTGCCAGCAGCTTACAGGGTATGGGAATGAACACTGAAGCTTTCTTT
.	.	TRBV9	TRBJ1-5	CASSVGAGALNQPQHF	TGTGCCAGCAGCGTAGGGGCAGGGGCTCTCAATCAGCCCCAGCATTTT
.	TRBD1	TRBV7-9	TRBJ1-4	CASSDLGLGRGDEKLFF	TGTGCCAGCAGCGACTTAGGGTTGGGCAGGGGGGATGAAAAACTGTTTTTT
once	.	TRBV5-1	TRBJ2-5	CASSEETRRRETQYF	TGCGCCAGCAGCGAAGAGACTAGGCGCAGAGAGACCCAGTACTTC
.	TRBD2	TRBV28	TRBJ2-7	CASSLWSQREGSSYEQYF	TGTGCCAGCAGTTTATGGTCCCAGCGGGAGGGAAGCTCCTACGAGCAGTACTTC
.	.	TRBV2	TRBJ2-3	CASTHGQTTDTQYF	TGTGCCAGCACCCACGGACAGACCACAGATACGCAGTATTTT
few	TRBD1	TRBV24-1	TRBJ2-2	CATSDPTGGVYTGELFF	TGTGCCACCAGTGACCCCACAGGGGGAGTCTACACCGGGGAGCTGTTTTTT
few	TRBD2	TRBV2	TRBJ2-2	CASKFSGGTGELFF	TGTGCCAGCAAATTTAGCGGGGGGACCGGGGAGCTGTTTTTT
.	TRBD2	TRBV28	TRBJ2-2	CATLSSGSRYGELFF	TGTGCCACCCTATCTAGCGGGAGTAGGTACGGGGAGCTGTTTTTT
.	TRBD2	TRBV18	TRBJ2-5	CASSLGLAGAQETQYF	TGTGCCAGCTCCCTGGGACTAGCGGGGGCCCAAGAGACCCAGTACTTC
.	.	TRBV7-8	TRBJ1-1	CASSLTGSRNTEAFF	TGTGCCAGCAGCTTAACAGGGTCGCGGAACACTGAAGCTTTCTTT
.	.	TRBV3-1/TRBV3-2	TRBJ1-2	CASSPRVEISNFYTF	TGTGCCAGCAGCCCGAGGGTGGAGATTAGTAACTTTTACACCTTC
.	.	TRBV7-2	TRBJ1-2	CASSLGRSGGYTF	TGTGCCAGCAGCTTAGGCAGGTCAGGGGGCTACACCTTC
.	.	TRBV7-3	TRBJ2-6	CASSLPTVAGANVLTF	TGTGCCAGCAGCTTACCTACCGTGGCTGGGGCCAACGTCCTGACTTTC
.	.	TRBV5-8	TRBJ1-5	CASLPGPYSNQPQHF	TGTGCCAGCCTCCCAGGGCCATATAGCAATCAGCCCCAGCATTTT
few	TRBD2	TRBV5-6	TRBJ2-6	CASSTFLAGSGANVLTF	TGTGCCAGCAGCACCTTTTTAGCGGGCTCTGGGGCCAACGTCCTGACTTTC
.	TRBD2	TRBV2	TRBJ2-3	CASSRWTSGIGTDTQYF	TGTGCCAGCAGTCGTTGGACTAGCGGGATCGGGACAGATACGCAGTATTTT
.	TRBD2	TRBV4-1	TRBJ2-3	CASSQDQVSGGQYF	TGCGCCAGCAGCCAAGATCAAGTTAGCGGGGGGCAGTATTTT
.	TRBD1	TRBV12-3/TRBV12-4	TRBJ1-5	CASAGTGNQPQHF	TGTGCCAGCGCGGGGACAGGGAATCAGCCCCAGCATTTT
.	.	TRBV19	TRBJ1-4	CASSIKQGREKLFF	TGTGCCAGTAGTATTAAACAGGGACGCGAAAAACTGTTTTTT
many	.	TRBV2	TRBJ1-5	CASSERAYRGNQPQHF	TGTGCCAGCAGTGAACGAGCCTACCGGGGCAATCAGCCCCAGCATTTT
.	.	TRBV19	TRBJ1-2	CASSISGYGYTF	TGTGCCAGTAGTATTTCCGGTTATGGCTACACCTTC
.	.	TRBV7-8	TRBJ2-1	CASSLMTGEQFF	TGTGCCAGCAGCTTAATGACGGGGGAGCAGTTCTTC
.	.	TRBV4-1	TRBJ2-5	CASSQVNEETQYF	TGCGCCAGCAGCCAAGTTAATGAGGAGACCCAGTACTTC
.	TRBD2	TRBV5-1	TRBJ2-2	CASSQTSGRAGELFF	TGCGCCAGCAGCCAGACTAGCGGGAGGGCCGGGGAGCTGTTTTTT
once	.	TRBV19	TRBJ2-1	CASSRGAGGDEQFF	TGTGCCAGTAGTAGGGGAGCCGGAGGCGATGAGCAGTTCTTC
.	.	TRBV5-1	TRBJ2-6	CASSLETAGANVLTF	TGCGCCAGCAGCTTGGAAACAGCTGGGGCCAACGTCCTGACTTTC
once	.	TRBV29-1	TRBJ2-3	CSVARQSYTDTQYF	TGCAGCGTTGCCCGACAGTCCTACACAGATACGCAGTATTTT
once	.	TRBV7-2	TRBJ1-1	CASSSRVGTEAFF	TGTGCCAGCAGCTCCAGGGTTGGAACTGAAGCTTTCTTT
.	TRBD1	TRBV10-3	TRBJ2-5	CAISEDPDRGHRETQYF	TGTGCCATCAGTGAGGATCCGGACAGGGGGCATCGGGAGACCCAGTACTTC
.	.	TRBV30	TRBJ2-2	CAWSLQGHTGELFF	TGTGCCTGGAGTCTTCAGGGCCACACCGGGGAGCTGTTTTTT
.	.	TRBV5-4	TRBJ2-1	CASSGGDRFYNEQFF	TGTGCCAGCAGCGGGGGGGACAGGTTCTACAATGAGCAGTTCTTC
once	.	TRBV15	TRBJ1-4	CATNEQFSNEKLFF	TGTGCCACCAACGAACAGTTCTCTAATGAAAAACTGTTTTTT
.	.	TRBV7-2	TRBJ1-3	CASSDSGTISGNTIYF	TGTGCCAGCAGCGACTCCGGGACAATTTCTGGAAACACCATATATTTT
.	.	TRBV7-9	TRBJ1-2	CASSLEGNYGYTF	TGTGCCAGCAGCTTGGAGGGGAACTATGGCTACACCTTC
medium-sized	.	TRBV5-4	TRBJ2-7	CASSSGVRYEQYF	TGTGCCAGCAGCTCGGGAGTCCGCTACGAGCAGTACTTC
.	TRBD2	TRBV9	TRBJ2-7	CASSVGGTSGYEQYF	TGTGCCAGCAGCGTAGGAGGGACTAGCGGCTACGAGCAGTACTTC